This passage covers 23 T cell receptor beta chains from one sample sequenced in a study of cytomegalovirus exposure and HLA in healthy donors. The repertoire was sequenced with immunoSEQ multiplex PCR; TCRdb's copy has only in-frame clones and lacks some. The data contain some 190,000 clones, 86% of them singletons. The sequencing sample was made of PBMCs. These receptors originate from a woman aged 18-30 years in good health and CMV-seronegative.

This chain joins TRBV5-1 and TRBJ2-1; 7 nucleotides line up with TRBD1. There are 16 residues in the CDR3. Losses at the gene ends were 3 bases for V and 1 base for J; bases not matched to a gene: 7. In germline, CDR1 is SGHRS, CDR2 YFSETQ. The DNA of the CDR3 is TGCGCCAGCAGCTCGTATATGGGACAGTCCTACAATGAGCAGTTCTTC. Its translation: CASSSYMGQSYNEQFF.

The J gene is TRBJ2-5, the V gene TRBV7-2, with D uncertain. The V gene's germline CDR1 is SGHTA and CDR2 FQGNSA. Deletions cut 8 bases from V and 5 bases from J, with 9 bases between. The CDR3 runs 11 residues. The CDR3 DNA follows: TGTGCCAGCCGCGTGGAGGAGACCCAGTACTTC. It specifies CASRVEETQYF.

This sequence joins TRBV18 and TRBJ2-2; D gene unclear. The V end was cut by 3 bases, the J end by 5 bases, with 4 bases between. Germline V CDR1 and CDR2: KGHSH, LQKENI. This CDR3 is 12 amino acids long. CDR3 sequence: CASSPSTGELFF. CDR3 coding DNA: TGTGCCAGCTCACCGAGTACCGGGGAGCTGTTTTTT.

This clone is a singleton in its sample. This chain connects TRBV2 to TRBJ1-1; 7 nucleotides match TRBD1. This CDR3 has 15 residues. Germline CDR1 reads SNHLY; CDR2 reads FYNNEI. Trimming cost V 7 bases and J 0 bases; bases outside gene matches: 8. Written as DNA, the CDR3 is TGTGCCAGCAAACGGACAGGAAACATGAACACTGAAGCTTTCTTT. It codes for CASKRTGNMNTEAFF.

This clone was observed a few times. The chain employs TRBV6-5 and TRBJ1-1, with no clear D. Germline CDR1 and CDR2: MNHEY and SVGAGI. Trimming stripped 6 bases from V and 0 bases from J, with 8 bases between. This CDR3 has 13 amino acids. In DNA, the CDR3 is TGTGCCAGCAGCACAAATATGAACACTGAAGCTTTCTTT. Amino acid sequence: CASSTNMNTEAFF.

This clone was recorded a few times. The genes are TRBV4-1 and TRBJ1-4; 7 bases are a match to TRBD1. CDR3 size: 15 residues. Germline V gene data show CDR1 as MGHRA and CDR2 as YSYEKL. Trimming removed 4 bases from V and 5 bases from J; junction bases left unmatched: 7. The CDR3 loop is CASSRQGRGNEKLFF. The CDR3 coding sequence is TGCGCCAGCAGCCGACAGGGCCGTGGGAATGAAAAACTGTTTTTT.

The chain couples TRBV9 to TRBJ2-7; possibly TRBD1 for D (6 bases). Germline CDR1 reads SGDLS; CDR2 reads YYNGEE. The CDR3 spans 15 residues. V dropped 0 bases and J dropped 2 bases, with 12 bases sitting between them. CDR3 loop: CASSVDGTLPYEQYF. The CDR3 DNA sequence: TGTGCCAGCAGCGTAGATGGGACACTCCCCTACGAGCAGTACTTC.

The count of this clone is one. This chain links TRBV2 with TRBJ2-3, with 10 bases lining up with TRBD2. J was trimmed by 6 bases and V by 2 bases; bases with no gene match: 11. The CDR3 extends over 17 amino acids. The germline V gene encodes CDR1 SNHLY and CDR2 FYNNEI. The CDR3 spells CASSEIRSGGAEDTQYF. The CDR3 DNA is TGTGCCAGCAGTGAAATACGGAGCGGGGGGGCCGAGGATACGCAGTATTTT.

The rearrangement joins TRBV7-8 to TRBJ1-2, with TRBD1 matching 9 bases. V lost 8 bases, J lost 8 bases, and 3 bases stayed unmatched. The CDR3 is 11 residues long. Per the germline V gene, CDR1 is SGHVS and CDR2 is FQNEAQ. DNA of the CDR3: TGTGCCAGCGGGACAGGGAGAGGCTACACCTTC. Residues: CASGTGRGYTF. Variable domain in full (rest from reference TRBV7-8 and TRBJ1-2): GAGVSQSPRYKVAKRGQDVALRCDPISGHVSLFWYQQALGQGPEFLTYFQNEAQLDKSGLPSDRFFAERPEGSVSTLKIQRTQQEDSAVYLCASGTGRGYTFGSGTRLTVV.

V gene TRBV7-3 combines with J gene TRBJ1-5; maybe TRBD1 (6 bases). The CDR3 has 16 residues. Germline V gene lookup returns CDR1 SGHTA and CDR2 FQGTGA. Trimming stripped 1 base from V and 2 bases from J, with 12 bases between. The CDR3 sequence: CASSLITGKGNQPQHF. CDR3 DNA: TGTGCCAGCAGCTTAATCACAGGGAAGGGCAATCAGCCCCAGCATTTT. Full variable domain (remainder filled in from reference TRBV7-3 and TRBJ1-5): GAGVSQTPSNKVTEKGKYVELRCDPISGHTALYWYRQSLGQGPEFLIYFQGTGAADDSGLPNDRFFAVRPEGSVSTLKIQRTERGDSAVYLCASSLITGKGNQPQHFGDGTRLSIL.

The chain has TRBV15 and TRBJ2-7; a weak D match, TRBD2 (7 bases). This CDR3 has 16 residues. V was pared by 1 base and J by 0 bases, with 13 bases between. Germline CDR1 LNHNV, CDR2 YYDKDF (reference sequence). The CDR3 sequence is CATSRGGGHSSYEQYF. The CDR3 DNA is TGTGCCACCAGCAGAGGGGGGGGACACAGCTCCTACGAGCAGTACTTC.

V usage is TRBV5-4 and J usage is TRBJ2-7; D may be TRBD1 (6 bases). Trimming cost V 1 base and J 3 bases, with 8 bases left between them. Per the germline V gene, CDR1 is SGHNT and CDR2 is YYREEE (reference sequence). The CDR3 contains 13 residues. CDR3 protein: CASSLQGLYEQYF. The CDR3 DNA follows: TGTGCCAGCAGCTTGCAGGGGCTCTACGAGCAGTACTTC.

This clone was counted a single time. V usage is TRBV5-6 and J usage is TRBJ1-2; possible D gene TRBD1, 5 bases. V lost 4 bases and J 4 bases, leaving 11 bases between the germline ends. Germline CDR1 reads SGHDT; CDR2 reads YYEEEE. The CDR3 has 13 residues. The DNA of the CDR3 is TGTGCCAGCAGCATGACAGAGATCTATGGCTACACCTTC. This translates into CASSMTEIYGYTF. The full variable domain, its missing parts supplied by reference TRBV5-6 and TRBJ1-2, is DAGVTQSPTHLIKTRGQQVTLRCSPKSGHDTVSWYQQALGQGPQFIFQYYEEEERQRGNFPDRFSGHQFPNYSSELNVNALLLGDSALYLCASSMTEIYGYTFGSGTRLTVV.

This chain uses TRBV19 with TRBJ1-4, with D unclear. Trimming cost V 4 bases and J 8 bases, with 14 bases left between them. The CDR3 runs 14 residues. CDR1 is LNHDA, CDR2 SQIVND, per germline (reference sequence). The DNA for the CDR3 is TGTGCCAGTAGTACCGCCGGGAGTAGGGAAAAACTGTTTTTT. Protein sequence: CASSTAGSREKLFF. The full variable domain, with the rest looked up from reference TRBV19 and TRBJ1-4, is DGGITQSPKYLFRKEGQNVTLSCEQNLNHDAMYWYRQDPGQGLRLIYYSQIVNDFQKGDIAEGYSVSREKKESFPLTVTSAQKNPTAFYLCASSTAGSREKLFFGSGTQLSVL.

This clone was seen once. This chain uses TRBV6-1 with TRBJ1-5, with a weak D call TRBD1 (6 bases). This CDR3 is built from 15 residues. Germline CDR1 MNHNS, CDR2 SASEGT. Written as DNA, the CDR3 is TGTGCGATCGAGACAGGCGTCTATAGCAATCAGCCCCAGCATTTT. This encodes CAIETGVYSNQPQHF.

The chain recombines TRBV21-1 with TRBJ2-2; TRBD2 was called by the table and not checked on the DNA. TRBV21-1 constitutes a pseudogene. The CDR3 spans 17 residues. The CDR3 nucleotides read TGTGCCAGCAGCGGACTGAGTAGGCAGAGGAAGTCCGGGGAGCTGTTTTTT. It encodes CASSGLSRQRKSGELFF.

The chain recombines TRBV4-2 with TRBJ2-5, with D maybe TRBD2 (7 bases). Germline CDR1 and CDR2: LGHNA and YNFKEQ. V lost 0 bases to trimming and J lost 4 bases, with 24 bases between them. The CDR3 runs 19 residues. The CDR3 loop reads CASSQEGSGGGGVGETQYF. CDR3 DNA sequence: TGTGCCAGCAGCCAAGAAGGTAGTGGTGGAGGGGGGGTTGGAGAGACCCAGTACTTC.

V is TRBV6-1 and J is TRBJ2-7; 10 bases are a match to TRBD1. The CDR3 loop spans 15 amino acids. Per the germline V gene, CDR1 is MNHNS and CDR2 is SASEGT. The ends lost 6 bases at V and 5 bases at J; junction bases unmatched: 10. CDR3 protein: CASRREGQGWDEQYF. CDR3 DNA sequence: TGTGCCAGCAGGAGGGAGGGACAGGGGTGGGACGAGCAGTACTTC.

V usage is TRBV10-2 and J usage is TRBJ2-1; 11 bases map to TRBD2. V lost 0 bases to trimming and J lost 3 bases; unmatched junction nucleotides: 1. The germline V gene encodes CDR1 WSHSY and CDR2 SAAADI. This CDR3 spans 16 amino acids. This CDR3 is CASSESGLAGYNEQFF. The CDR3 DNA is TGCGCCAGCAGTGAGTCCGGACTAGCGGGCTACAATGAGCAGTTCTTC.

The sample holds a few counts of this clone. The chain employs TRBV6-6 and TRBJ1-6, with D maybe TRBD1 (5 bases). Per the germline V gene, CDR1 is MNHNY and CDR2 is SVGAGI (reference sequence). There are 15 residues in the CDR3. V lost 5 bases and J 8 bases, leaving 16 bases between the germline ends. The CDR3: CASSPPDTGDSPLHF. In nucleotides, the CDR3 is TGTGCCAGCAGTCCACCGGACACTGGAGATTCACCCCTCCACTTT.

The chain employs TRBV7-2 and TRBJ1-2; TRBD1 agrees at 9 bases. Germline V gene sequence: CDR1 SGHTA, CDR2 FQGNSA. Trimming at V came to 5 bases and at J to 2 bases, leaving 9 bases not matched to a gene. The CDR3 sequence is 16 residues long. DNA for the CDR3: TGTGCCAGCAGCCAGACAGGGGGAAGAACAAACTATGGCTACACCTTC. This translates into CASSQTGGRTNYGYTF.

CDR3 loop: CASSELDSANPQYF. CDR3 bases: TGTGCCAGCAGTGAGCTGGACAGCGCGAACCCCCAGTACTTC. The chain recombines TRBV6-1 with TRBJ2-5; TRBD1 might be the D (6 bases). V lost 3 bases and J lost 9, with 17 bases in between. CDR3 length: 14 amino acids. CDR1 is MNHNS and CDR2 is SASEGT in the germline V gene.

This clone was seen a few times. The DNA of the CDR3 is TGTGCCAGCGTTCCAGGGGGGCCGGTGTCCGGGGAGCTGTTTTTT. Its translation: CASVPGGPVSGELFF. This chain links TRBV6-1 with TRBJ2-2; D possibly corresponds to TRBD1 (7 bases). CDR1 is MNHNS and CDR2 is SASEGT in the germline V gene. The CDR3 is 15 amino acids. With 8 bases removed from V and 6 bases from J, the gap between germline ends came to 19 bases.